A single TCR beta chain is shown here with its context. These data originate in a study of blood T cell repertoires in COVID-19. Study-level background: Specimens from acute and convalescent COVID-19 originated in the United States, Italy and Spain. PBMCs, B-cell-depleted T cells, or T cells were the source of the cDNA or gDNA that made up the material.

Original methodology: Reference gene primer amplification gave nucleated cell count estimates. Assay: immunoSEQ multiplex PCR; the TCRdb copy retains only in-frame clones and omits some. V, J and clone size are those of that table, while D and trimming were read from the DNA. Here the sample spans more than 250,000 clones, roughly 86% being singletons. Germline V gene lookup returns CDR1 MGHDK and CDR2 SYGVNS. V lost 7 bases and J 7 bases, leaving 14 bases between the germline ends. This CDR3 has 13 amino acids. The origin of this receptor is a woman in her twenties or thirties who had recovered from COVID-19. This rearrangement joins TRBV25-1 to TRBJ2-1; D is possibly TRBD2 (6 bases). What was sequenced was peripheral blood. The chain's CDR3 is CASKMGGFNEQFF. The DNA for the CDR3 is TGTGCCAGCAAAATGGGGGGTTTTAATGAGCAGTTCTTC.